This T cell receptor beta chain originates from a study of T cell clonality in common variable immunodeficiency. Study-level findings and limits: Fewer TCRbeta clones were shared among CVID subjects than controls. Patient heterogeneity in the CVID cohort limited correlations between repertoire features and clinical complications.

This clone was detected many times. Its antigen remains unidentified. The read finishes 3 residues shy of the CDR3 end, and the germline J gene is used to complete it. The data were produced by immunoSEQ multiplex PCR, yet TCRdb's version contains in-frame clones alone and is incomplete. In total the sample includes about 52,000 clones, none of them seen once. CDR3 size: 15 residues. CDR1 and CDR2 (germline): SEHNR, FQNEAQ (reference sequence). With V trimmed by 5 bases and J by 5 bases, 7 bases remained unmatched. Patients and controls were mostly of Caucasian heritage. Heparinized whole blood, about 5 to 8.5 ml, came from each donor.

J is TRBJ2-1 and V is TRBV7-9; TRBD1 matches 9 bases. Sequencing used peripheral blood mononuclear cells. This TCR came from a person aged 18 to 75 in good health. CDR3 DNA, as far as it was read: TGTGCCAGCAGCACCACAGGGGGCAACAACAATGAG. The encoded protein is CASSTTGGNNNE. The whole CDR3 reads CASSTTGGNNNEQFF.